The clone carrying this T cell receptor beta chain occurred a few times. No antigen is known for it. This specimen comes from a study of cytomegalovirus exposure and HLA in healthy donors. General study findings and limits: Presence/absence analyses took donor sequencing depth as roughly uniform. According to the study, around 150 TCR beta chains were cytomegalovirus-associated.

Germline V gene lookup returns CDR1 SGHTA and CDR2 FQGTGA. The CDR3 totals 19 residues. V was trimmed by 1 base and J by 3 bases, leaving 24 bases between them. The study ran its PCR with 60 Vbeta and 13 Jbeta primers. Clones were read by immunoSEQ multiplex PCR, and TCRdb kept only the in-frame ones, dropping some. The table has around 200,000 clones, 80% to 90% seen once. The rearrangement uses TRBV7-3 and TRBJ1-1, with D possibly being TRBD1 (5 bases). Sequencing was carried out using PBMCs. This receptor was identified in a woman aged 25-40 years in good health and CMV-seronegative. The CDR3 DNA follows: TGTGCCAGCAGCTTAAGTAAGCAAACTGGGGGGGGACGGCACACTGAAGCTTTCTTT. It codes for CASSLSKQTGGGRHTEAFF.